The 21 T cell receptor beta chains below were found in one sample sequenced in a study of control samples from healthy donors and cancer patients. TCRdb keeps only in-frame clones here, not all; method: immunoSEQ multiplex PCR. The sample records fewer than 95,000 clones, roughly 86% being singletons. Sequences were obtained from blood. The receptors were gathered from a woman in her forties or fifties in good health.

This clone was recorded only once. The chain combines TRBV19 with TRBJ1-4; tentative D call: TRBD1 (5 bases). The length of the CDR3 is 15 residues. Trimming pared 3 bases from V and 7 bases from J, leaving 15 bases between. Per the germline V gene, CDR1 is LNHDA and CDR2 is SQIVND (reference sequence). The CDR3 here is CASSMGTPGGEKLFF. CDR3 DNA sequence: TGTGCCAGTAGTATGGGGACTCCTGGGGGTGAAAAACTGTTTTTT.

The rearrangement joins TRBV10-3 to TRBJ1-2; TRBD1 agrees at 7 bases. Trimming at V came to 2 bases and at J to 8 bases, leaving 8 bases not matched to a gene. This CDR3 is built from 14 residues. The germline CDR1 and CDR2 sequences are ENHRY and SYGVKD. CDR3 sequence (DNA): TGTGCCATCAGTGAGGCAAACAGGGGTGAAGGCTACACCTTC. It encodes CAISEANRGEGYTF.

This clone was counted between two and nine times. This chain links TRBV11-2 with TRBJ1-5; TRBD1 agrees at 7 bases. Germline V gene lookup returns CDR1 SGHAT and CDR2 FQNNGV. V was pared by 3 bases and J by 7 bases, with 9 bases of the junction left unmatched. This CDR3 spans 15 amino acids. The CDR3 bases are TGTGCCAGCAGCTTGGGGGCAGGGGGAGCACAGCCCCAGCATTTT. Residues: CASSLGAGGAQPQHF.

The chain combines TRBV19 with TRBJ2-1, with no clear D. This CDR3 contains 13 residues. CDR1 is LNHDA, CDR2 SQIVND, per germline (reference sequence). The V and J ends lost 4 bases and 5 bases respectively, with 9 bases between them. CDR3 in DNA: TGTGCCAGTAGTAGTTACACGAACAATGAGCAGTTCTTC. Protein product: CASSSYTNNEQFF.

The CDR3 nucleotides are TGTGCCAGCACTAATTCAGTGGGGACCCGGTATTTT. Encoded protein: CASTNSVGTRYF. V and J are TRBV12-3 or TRBV12-4 and TRBJ1-3, with a tentative D call TRBD1 (5 bases). V lost 7 bases and J lost 16, with 20 bases in between. The CDR3 runs to 12 residues.

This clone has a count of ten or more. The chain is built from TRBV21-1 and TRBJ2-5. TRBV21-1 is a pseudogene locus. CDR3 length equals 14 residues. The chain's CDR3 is CASSQPGKQETQYF. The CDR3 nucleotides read TGTGCCAGCAGCCAGCCCGGAAAGCAAGAGACCCAGTACTTC.

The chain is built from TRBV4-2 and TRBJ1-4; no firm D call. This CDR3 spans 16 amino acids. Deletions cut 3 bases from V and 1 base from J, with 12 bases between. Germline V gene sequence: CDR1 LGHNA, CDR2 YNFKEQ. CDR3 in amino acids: CASSQNQVRTNEKLFF. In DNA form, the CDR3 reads TGTGCCAGCAGCCAGAACCAGGTTAGAACTAATGAAAAACTGTTTTTT.

The CDR3 DNA follows: TGCGCCAGCAGCGTAGAAGGATATAGCAATCAGCCCCAGCATTTT. It is translated as CASSVEGYSNQPQHF. The V and J genes are TRBV4-1 and TRBJ1-5; D remains unclear. The V gene's germline CDR1 is MGHRA and CDR2 YSYEKL. The V end lost 5 bases, the J end lost 0 bases, and 11 bases lay between the germline ends. This CDR3 is 15 amino acids long.

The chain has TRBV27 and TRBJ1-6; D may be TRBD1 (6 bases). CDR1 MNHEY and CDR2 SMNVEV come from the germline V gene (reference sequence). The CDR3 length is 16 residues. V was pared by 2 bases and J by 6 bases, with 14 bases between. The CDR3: CASSLRQGRSNSPLHF. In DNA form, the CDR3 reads TGTGCCAGCAGTTTAAGGCAGGGGAGAAGTAATTCACCCCTCCACTTT.

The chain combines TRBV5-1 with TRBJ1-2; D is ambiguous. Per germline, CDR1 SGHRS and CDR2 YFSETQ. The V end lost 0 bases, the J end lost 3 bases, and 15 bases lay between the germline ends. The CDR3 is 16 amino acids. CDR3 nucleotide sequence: TGCGCCAGCAGCTTGGTAGGCAGGAGGGTTGACTATGGCTACACCTTC. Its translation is CASSLVGRRVDYGYTF.

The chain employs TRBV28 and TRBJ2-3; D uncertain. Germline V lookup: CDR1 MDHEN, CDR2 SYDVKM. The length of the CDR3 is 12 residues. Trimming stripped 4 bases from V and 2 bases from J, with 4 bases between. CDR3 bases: TGTGCCAGCAGTTCGCACACAGATACGCAGTATTTT. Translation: CASSSHTDTQYF.

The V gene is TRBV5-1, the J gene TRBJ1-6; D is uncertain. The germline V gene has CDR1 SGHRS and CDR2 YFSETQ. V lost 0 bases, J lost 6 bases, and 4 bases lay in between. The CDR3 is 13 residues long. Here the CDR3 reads CASSLAPNSPLHF. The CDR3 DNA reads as TGCGCCAGCAGCTTGGCGCCTAATTCACCCCTCCACTTT.

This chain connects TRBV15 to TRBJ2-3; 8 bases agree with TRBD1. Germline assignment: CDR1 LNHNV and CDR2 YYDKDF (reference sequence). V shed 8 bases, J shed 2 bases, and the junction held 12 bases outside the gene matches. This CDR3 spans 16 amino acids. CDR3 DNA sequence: TGTGCCACCTTGGACAGGGCAAGAGGGATCACAGATACGCAGTATTTT. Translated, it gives CATLDRARGITDTQYF.

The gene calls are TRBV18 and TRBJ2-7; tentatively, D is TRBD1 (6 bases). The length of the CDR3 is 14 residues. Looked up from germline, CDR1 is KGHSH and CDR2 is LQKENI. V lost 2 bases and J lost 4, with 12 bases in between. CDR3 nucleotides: TGTGCCAGCTCACCAATGCAGGGGCAGTACGAGCAGTACTTC. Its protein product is CASSPMQGQYEQYF.

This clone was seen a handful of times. The CDR3 DNA reads TGTGCCAGCAGCTTAGGTCTGGCTGGGGCCAACGTCCTGACTTTC. The encoded protein is CASSLGLAGANVLTF. The V gene is TRBV11-2, the J gene TRBJ2-6; D is undetermined. Germline-derived CDR1 and CDR2 are SGHAT and FQNNGV. Trimming stripped 1 base from V and 2 bases from J, with 6 bases between. This CDR3 has 15 amino acids. Looking up the rest from reference TRBV11-2 and TRBJ2-6 gives the full variable domain: EAGVAQSPRYKIIEKRQSVAFWCNPISGHATLYWYQQILGQGPKLLIQFQNNGVVDDSQLPKDRFSAERLKGVDSTLKIQPAKLEDSAVYLCASSLGLAGANVLTFGAGSRLTVL.

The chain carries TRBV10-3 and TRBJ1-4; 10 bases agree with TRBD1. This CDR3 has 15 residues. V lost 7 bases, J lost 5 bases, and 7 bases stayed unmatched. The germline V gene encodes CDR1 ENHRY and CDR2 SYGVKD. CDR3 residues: CAINSGTGENEKLFF. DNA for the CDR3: TGTGCCATCAACAGTGGGACAGGGGAAAATGAAAAACTGTTTTTT.

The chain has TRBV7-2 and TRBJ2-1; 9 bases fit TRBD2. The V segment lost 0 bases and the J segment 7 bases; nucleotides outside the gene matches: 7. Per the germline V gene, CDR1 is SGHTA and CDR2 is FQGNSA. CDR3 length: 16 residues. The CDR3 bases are TGTGCCAGCAGCTTAGCAGGCGGGAGGGCCAAAAATGAGCAGTTCTTC. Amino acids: CASSLAGGRAKNEQFF.

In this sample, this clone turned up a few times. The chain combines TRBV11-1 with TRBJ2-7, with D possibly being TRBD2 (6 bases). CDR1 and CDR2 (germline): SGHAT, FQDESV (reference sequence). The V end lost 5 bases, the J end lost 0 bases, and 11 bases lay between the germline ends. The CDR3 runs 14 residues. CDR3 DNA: TGTGCCAGCAGCCGATCTAGCGTCTCCTACGAGCAGTACTTC. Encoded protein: CASSRSSVSYEQYF.

The CDR3 reads CSAPYGAKLFF. DNA of the CDR3: TGCAGTGCTCCGTACGGGGCAAAACTGTTTTTT. This chain uses TRBV20-1 with TRBJ1-4, with D possibly TRBD1 on 5 matching bases. Germline V gene sequence: CDR1 DFQATT, CDR2 SNEGSKA (reference sequence). This CDR3 comprises 11 residues. V shed 5 bases and J shed 10 bases, with 11 bases lying between them.

The CDR3 protein is CASSGASGRLVAGELFF. The DNA for the CDR3 is TGTGCCAGCAGCGGGGCTAGCGGGAGGTTAGTTGCCGGGGAGCTGTTTTTT. The gene calls are TRBV9 and TRBJ2-2; 11 nucleotides line up with TRBD2. V lost 3 bases, J lost 6 bases, and 10 bases stayed unmatched. In germline, CDR1 is SGDLS, CDR2 YYNGEE. This CDR3 spans 17 amino acids.

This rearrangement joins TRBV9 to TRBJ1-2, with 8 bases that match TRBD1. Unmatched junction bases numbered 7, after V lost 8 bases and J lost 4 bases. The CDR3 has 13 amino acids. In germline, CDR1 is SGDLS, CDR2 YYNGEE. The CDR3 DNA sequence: TGTGCCAGTTACGGACAGGGAGTCTATGGCTACACCTTC. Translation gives CASYGQGVYGYTF.